The clone carrying this TCR beta chain was seen once. Original methodology: Scientists estimated how many nucleated cells there were by amplifying reference gene primers. Clones were sequenced by immunoSEQ multiplex PCR, and TCRdb holds only the in-frame ones, with some missing. For V, J and clone size, that table is used; D and trimming come from the DNA. The sample carries about 150,000 clones, roughly 88% recorded once. These data are taken from a study of blood T cell repertoires in COVID-19. For the study at large: T cells, B-cell-depleted T cells, or PBMCs provided the cDNA or gDNA that served as material.

This CDR3 has 15 residues. CDR1 SGHVS and CDR2 FQNEAQ come from the germline V gene. Trimming stripped 0 bases from V and 5 bases from J, with 11 bases between. The source material was peripheral blood. The chain recombines TRBV7-8 with TRBJ2-1; D is possibly TRBD2 (6 bases). The receptor was derived from a woman aged 45-65 years in a cohort sampled during active or convalescent COVID-19. CDR3 DNA sequence: TGTGCCAGCAGCTTAGCGAAGGGACTGCACAATGAGCAGTTCTTC. Its translation is CASSLAKGLHNEQFF.